This T cell receptor (beta chain) comes out of a study of T cells after yellow fever vaccination. Looking at the study overall: Any fraction with a low cell number was prepared using SMART-Seq v4 Ultra Low Input.

Of note for this clonotype: Its target is not known.

The 5'RACE template-switching step produced TCR cDNA and added a universal primer site and UMIs. TCRdb reanalysed the 5' RACE reads using MiXCR and keeps one entry per CDR3 protein. The sample contains hundreds of thousands of distinct CDR3 sequences, around 12% of which appear only once. Germline values: CDR1 SGHAT, CDR2 FQNNGV. Between the trimmed V and J ends, which lost 5 bases and 3 bases, there was a span of 11 bases. The CDR3 is 13 residues long. Study outcomes and limitations: Boosting was followed by the reappearance of most primary-vaccination clones (approximately 95% CD4, around 91% CD8).

This TCR was recovered from a man aged 25-45 years who received the YFV17D yellow fever vaccine. The chain joins TRBV11-2 to TRBJ2-7, with a tentative D call TRBD2 (5 bases). The sample here was PBMCs, taken on the day of the yellow fever booster vaccination. CDR3 nucleotides: TGTGCCAGCAGCCCAGGACTGTTCTACGAGCAGTACTTC. It encodes CASSPGLFYEQYF.